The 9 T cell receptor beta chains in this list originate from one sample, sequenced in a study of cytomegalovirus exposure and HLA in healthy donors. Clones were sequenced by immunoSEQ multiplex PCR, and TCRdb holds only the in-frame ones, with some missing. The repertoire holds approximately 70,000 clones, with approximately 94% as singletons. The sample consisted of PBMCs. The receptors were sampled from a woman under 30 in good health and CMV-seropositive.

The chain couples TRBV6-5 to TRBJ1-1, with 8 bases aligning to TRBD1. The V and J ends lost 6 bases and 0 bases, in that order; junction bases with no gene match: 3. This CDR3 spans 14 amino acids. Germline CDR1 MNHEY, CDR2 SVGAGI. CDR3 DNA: TGTGCCAGCAGGACAGGGGTTATGAACACTGAAGCTTTCTTT. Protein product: CASRTGVMNTEAFF.

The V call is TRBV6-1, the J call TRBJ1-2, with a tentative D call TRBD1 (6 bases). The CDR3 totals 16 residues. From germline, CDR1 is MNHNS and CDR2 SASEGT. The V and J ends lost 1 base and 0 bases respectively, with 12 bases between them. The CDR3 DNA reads TGTGCCAGCAGTGAAGATGCCAGGGGAGCTAACTATGGCTACACCTTC. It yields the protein CASSEDARGANYGYTF.

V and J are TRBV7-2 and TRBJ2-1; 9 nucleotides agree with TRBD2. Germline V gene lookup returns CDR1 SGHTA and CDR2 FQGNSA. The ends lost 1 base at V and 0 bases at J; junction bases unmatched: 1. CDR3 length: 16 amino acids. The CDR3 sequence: CASSLGGGASYNEQFF. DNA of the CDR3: TGTGCCAGCAGCTTAGGCGGGGGGGCCTCCTACAATGAGCAGTTCTTC.

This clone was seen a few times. Written as DNA, the CDR3 is TGTGCCTGGAGTAAGGAGGGGCCAGAAGCTTTCTTT. Translating it yields CAWSKEGPEAFF. This rearrangement joins TRBV30 to TRBJ1-1; possibly TRBD1 for D (5 bases). The germline V gene encodes CDR1 GTSNPN and CDR2 SVGIG (reference sequence). The V gene lost 2 bases and the J gene lost 8 bases, with 12 bases spanning the gap. CDR3 length equals 12 residues.

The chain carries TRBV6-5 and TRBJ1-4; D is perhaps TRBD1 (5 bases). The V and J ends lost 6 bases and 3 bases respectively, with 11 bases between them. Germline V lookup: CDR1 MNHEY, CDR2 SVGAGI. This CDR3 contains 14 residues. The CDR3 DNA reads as TGTGCCAGCAGCAGACAGATACCTAATGAAAAACTGTTTTTT. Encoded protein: CASSRQIPNEKLFF.

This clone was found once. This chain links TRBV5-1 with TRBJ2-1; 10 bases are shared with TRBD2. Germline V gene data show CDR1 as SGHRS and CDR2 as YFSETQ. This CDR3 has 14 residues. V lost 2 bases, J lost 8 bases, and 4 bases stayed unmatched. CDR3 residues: CASSFPSGSYEQFF. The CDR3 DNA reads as TGCGCCAGCAGCTTTCCTAGCGGGAGTTATGAGCAGTTCTTC.

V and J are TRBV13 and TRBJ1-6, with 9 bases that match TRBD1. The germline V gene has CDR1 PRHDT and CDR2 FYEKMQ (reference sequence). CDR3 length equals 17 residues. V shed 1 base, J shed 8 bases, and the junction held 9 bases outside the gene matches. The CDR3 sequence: CASSLVSTGGYHSPLHF. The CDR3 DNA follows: TGTGCCAGCAGCTTAGTTTCGACAGGGGGTTATCATTCACCCCTCCACTTT.

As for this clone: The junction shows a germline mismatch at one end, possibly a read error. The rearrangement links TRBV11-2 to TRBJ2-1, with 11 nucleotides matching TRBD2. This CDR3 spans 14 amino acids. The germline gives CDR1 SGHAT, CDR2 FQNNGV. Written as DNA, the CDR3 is TGTGCCAGCAACTTAGCGGGGGGGACGGTTGAGCAGTTCTTC. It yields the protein CASNLAGGTVEQFF.

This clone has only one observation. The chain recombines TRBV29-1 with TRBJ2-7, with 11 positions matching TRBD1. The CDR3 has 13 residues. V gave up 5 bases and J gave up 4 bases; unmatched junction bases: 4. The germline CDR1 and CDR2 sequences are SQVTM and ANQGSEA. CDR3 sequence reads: CSVPGQGAYEQYF. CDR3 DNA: TGCAGCGTTCCTGGACAGGGGGCATACGAGCAGTACTTC.